The 7 T cell receptor beta chains below were found in one sample sequenced in a study of T-cell memory formation after mild COVID-19. TCRdb re-derived calls from the 5' RACE reads in MiXCR, one entry per CDR3 protein. The sample includes hundreds of thousands of distinct CDR3 sequences, roughly 18% of them seen just once. Material for sequencing was PBMCs or a T cell subset sorted from them (not recorded which). Receptor source: a man aged 18 to 29 who had mild COVID-19 (a few samples of this study predate the infection). Cell type and time point are not known.

In its sample, this clonotype was seen a few times. The gene calls are TRBV12-3 or TRBV12-4 and TRBJ2-2; D uncertain. The V end was cut by 5 bases, the J end by 0 bases, with 19 bases between. The CDR3 runs to 18 residues. The CDR3 region is CASSLLGIRLANTGELFF. CDR3 coding DNA: TGTGCCAGCAGTCTTCTCGGCATCCGACTCGCGAACACCGGGGAGCTGTTTTTT.

The V gene is TRBV7-8, the J gene TRBJ2-2; D may match TRBD1 or TRBD2 (5 bases each). The CDR3 is made up of 16 amino acids. Trimming removed 3 bases from V and 5 bases from J, with 16 bases in between. Germline V gene sequence: CDR1 SGHVS, CDR2 FQNEAQ. Written as DNA, the CDR3 is TGTGCCAGCAGCTTGGGGGACGGAAGGACGACCGGGGAGCTGTTTTTT. Translating it yields CASSLGDGRTTGELFF.

The chain employs TRBV6-5 and TRBJ2-5, with TRBD1 identical over 10 bases. The V gene's germline CDR1 is MNHEY and CDR2 SVGAGI. The CDR3 has 14 amino acids. V dropped 6 bases and J dropped 7; count of bases not matched to a gene: 8. CDR3: CASRMTGGAGTQYF. CDR3 in DNA: TGTGCCAGCAGGATGACAGGGGGCGCGGGGACCCAGTACTTC.

The genes are TRBV5-4 and TRBJ2-2, with TRBD1 identical over 7 bases. Trimming cost V 4 bases and J 5 bases; bases outside gene matches: 8. The CDR3 covers 15 residues. The V gene's germline CDR1 is SGHNT and CDR2 YYREEE (reference sequence). CDR3 coding DNA: TGTGCCAGCAGCCGACGGACAGGCGCGACCGGGGAGCTGTTTTTT. Translation gives CASSRRTGATGELFF.

The chain employs TRBV11-2 and TRBJ1-2; TRBD1 matches at 9 bases. The CDR3 loop spans 15 amino acids. In germline, CDR1 is SGHAT, CDR2 FQNNGV. V trimming: 3 bases; J trimming: 2 bases; junction bases outside the gene matches: 4. This CDR3 is CASSLAGTGNYGYTF. The DNA of the CDR3 is TGTGCCAGCAGCTTGGCCGGGACAGGGAACTATGGCTACACCTTC. Filled out from reference TRBV11-2 and TRBJ1-2, the complete variable domain reads EAGVAQSPRYKIIEKRQSVAFWCNPISGHATLYWYQQILGQGPKLLIQFQNNGVVDDSQLPKDRFSAERLKGVDSTLKIQPAKLEDSAVYLCASSLAGTGNYGYTFGSGTRLTVV.

This clonotype was counted between two and nine times. The chain's CDR3 is CASSPDRMGSPLHF. CDR3 DNA: TGTGCCAGCAGCCCAGACAGGATGGGTTCACCCCTCCACTTT. V usage is TRBV7-9 and J usage is TRBJ1-6, with D tentatively TRBD1 (6 bases). Trimming removed 5 bases from V and 9 bases from J, with 14 bases in between. The CDR3 is 14 amino acids. Germline values: CDR1 SEHNR, CDR2 FQNEAQ (reference sequence).

The chain uses TRBV20-1 and TRBJ2-5; 9 nucleotides align to TRBD2. CDR3 length: 12 residues. Per the germline V gene, CDR1 is DFQATT and CDR2 is SNEGSKA (reference sequence). The V gene end was trimmed by 6 bases and the J gene end by 4 bases; junction bases not matched to a gene: 3. The CDR3 loop is CSAPRGGETQYF. The DNA of the CDR3 is TGCAGTGCCCCGCGGGGGGGAGAGACCCAGTACTTC.